The 15 T cell receptor beta chains presented below share a single source sample, sequenced in a study of spatial heterogeneity in lung cancer. Study results and caveats: In tumors, expanded intratumoral alpha and beta TCR counts tracked mutation counts.

The sample's time point: sample taken at primary tumor resection. From the 5' RACE reads, TCRdb called clonotypes with MiXCR, one entry per CDR3 protein. This table has around 100,000 distinct CDR3 sequences, around 4.8% appearing once. These receptors have no known antigen. Sequences were derived from lung tumor tissue, sampled at surgery. These receptor sequences come from a male donor with early-stage non-small cell lung cancer.

In this sample, this clonotype turned up once. One base away lies a much larger clone, so this may be a sequencing read error. The V call is TRBV12-3 or TRBV12-4, the J call TRBJ1-1, with D unresolved. The CDR3 covers 14 residues. V was clipped by 3 bases and J by 4 bases, with 12 bases between them. CDR3 DNA sequence: TGTGCCAGCAGTTTGCTGGGGAGGCCCACTGAAGCTTTCTTT. Amino acids: CASSLLGRPTEAFF.

The chain uses TRBV6-6 and TRBJ2-1; the D is unclear. The V end was cut by 0 bases, the J end by 9 bases, with 6 bases between. The CDR3 contains 12 residues. From germline, CDR1 is MNHNY and CDR2 SVGAGI (reference sequence). The CDR3 is CASSYSEAEQFF. CDR3 sequence (DNA): TGTGCCAGCAGTTACTCCGAGGCTGAGCAGTTCTTC.

This clonotype was seen more than once but under ten times. This chain uses TRBV14 with TRBJ2-3, with 7 bases fitting TRBD2. Germline V gene lookup returns CDR1 SGHDN and CDR2 FVKESK. The length of the CDR3 is 17 residues. V was pared by 1 base and J by 3 bases, with 10 bases of the junction left unmatched. The CDR3 region has the DNA TGTGCCAGCAGCCAAGGCCTCACAGCGGGAAGAACAGATACGCAGTATTTT. Translation: CASSQGLTAGRTDTQYF.

In this sample, this clonotype turned up a few times. This chain links TRBV5-1 with TRBJ1-4; TRBD1 agrees at 8 bases. The germline CDR1 and CDR2 sequences are SGHRS and YFSETQ. V trimming: 6 bases; J trimming: 8 bases; junction bases outside the gene matches: 18. The CDR3 runs 17 residues. The CDR3 spells CASKGGLTGTGEEKLFF. The CDR3 DNA is TGCGCCAGCAAGGGTGGCCTTACCGGGACAGGTGAAGAAAAACTGTTTTTT.

In this sample, this clonotype turned up many times. This sequence joins TRBV4-1 and TRBJ1-2; D possibly corresponds to TRBD1 (5 bases). CDR1 and CDR2 (germline): MGHRA, YSYEKL. CDR3 size: 15 residues. Trimming cost V 1 base and J 2 bases, with 11 bases left between them. CDR3 region: CASSQASRGNYGYTF. The CDR3, as DNA: TGCGCCAGCAGCCAAGCAAGCCGGGGGAACTATGGCTACACCTTC.

This clonotype was picked up a small number of times. This sequence joins TRBV20-1 and TRBJ2-1; TRBD1 matches 7 bases. V dropped 7 bases and J dropped 7; count of bases not matched to a gene: 4. The CDR3 totals 11 residues. Germline V gene lookup returns CDR1 DFQATT and CDR2 SNEGSKA (reference sequence). In DNA form, the CDR3 reads TGCAGTGTAGGCAGGGGGAATGAGCAGTTCTTC. This codes for CSVGRGNEQFF.

This clonotype was picked up many times. The V gene is TRBV9, the J gene TRBJ2-2; perhaps TRBD1 as D (6 bases). Per germline, CDR1 SGDLS and CDR2 YYNGEE. The CDR3 has 18 amino acids. Trimming took off 0 bases at V and 1 base at J, with 16 bases between the two ends. The CDR3, as DNA: TGTGCCAGCAGCGTAGCTCTGATGACAGGAATGAACACCGGGGAGCTGTTTTTT. It is translated as CASSVALMTGMNTGELFF.

This clonotype has only one observation. This may arise from a read error, as a much more abundant clone is one base away. The gene calls are TRBV7-9 and TRBJ2-1; no clear D gene. This CDR3 region has 10 residues. Germline V gene lookup returns CDR1 SEHNR and CDR2 FQNEAQ (reference sequence). The CDR3 sequence: CALGYNEQCF. The DNA of the CDR3 is TGTGCCCTGGGGTACAATGAGCAGTGCTTC.

In this sample, this clonotype turned up a few times. The V and J genes are TRBV5-1 and TRBJ1-5, with 7 bases lining up with TRBD1. Trimming took 5 bases from V and 6 from J; bases not matched to a gene: 8. From germline, CDR1 is SGHRS and CDR2 YFSETQ. The CDR3 is 14 residues long. CDR3 loop: CASSPGGQGQPQHF. CDR3 sequence (DNA): TGCGCCAGCAGTCCAGGGGGGCAAGGTCAGCCCCAGCATTTT.

This clonotype was counted many times. This chain links TRBV28 with TRBJ1-6, with no clear D. V shed 1 base and J shed 13 bases, with 17 bases lying between them. CDR3 length: 15 residues. The germline CDR1 and CDR2 sequences are MDHEN and SYDVKM. CDR3 protein: CASSLFDGFRLPLHF. The CDR3 DNA is TGTGCCAGCAGTTTATTCGACGGCTTCCGTCTGCCCCTCCACTTT.

V and J are TRBV30 and TRBJ2-5; TRBD1 or TRBD2 may be the D gene (5 bases each). Germline lookup yields CDR1 GTSNPN and CDR2 SVGIG (reference sequence). Trimming took 7 bases from V and 7 from J, leaving 19 bases between them. This CDR3 has 13 residues. CDR3 region: CALSKEGRGTQYF. CDR3 bases: TGTGCCTTATCCAAAGAGGGGCGAGGGACCCAGTACTTC.

This clonotype was observed at least ten times. This chain links TRBV14 with TRBJ2-3; D might be TRBD2 (6 bases). The germline V gene has CDR1 SGHDN and CDR2 FVKESK. The CDR3 is 16 amino acids. Trimming shortened V by 4 bases and J by 4 bases, and 18 bases separated the two germline ends. In DNA, the CDR3 is TGTGCCAGCAGCCGATACTCTCTGGGAGGATCAGATACGCAGTATTTT. Translated, it gives CASSRYSLGGSDTQYF. Full variable domain (remainder filled in from reference TRBV14 and TRBJ2-3): EAGVTQFPSHSVIEKGQTVTLRCDPISGHDNLYWYRRVMGKEIKFLLHFVKESKQDESGMPNNRFLAERTGGTYSTLKVQPAELEDSGVYFCASSRYSLGGSDTQYFGPGTRLTVL.

This clonotype has ten or more counts. This rearrangement joins TRBV2 to TRBJ1-4; D unclear. The CDR3 runs to 14 residues. CDR1 and CDR2 from the germline V gene are SNHLY and FYNNEI. Deletions cut 2 bases from V and 8 bases from J, with 12 bases between. The CDR3 DNA is TGTGCCAGCAGTGAACTAGCAGGTAGCGAAAAACTGTTTTTT. Its translation: CASSELAGSEKLFF.

This clonotype was counted at least ten times. The DNA of the CDR3 is TGTGCCAGCAGCTTAGGCAGGACAACGGGACTAGCGGGAGAGGATGCAGATACGCAGTATTTT. It specifies CASSLGRTTGLAGEDADTQYF. J is TRBJ2-3 and V is TRBV7-9, with TRBD2 identical over 14 bases. With 1 base clipped from V and 4 bases from J, the junction kept 16 bases outside the gene matches. This CDR3 has 21 amino acids. The germline CDR1 and CDR2 sequences are SEHNR and FQNEAQ (reference sequence).

This chain links TRBV20-1 with TRBJ2-5; TRBD1 aligns across 7 bases. CDR3 length: 11 residues. Germline V gene data show CDR1 as DFQATT and CDR2 as SNEGSKA (reference sequence). The trim removed 6 bases at V and 7 bases at J, leaving 5 bases unmatched. CDR3 sequence: CSASGGATQYF. Here the CDR3 DNA reads TGCAGTGCCTCAGGGGGTGCGACCCAGTACTTC.